This T cell receptor (beta chain) was captured in a study of T cell changes during pregnancy in multiple sclerosis. The method was immunoSEQ multiplex PCR; TCRdb's version includes in-frame clones alone and lacks a portion of them. Among around 40,000 clones listed, about 92% were seen once. This clonotype was sampled from a female donor with multiple sclerosis, enrolled in a pregnancy study. The sequenced sample was CD8+ T cells from peripheral blood mononuclear cells, obtained before pregnancy.

The CDR3 spells CAISDGGRDQPQHF. CDR3 in DNA: TGTGCCATCAGTGATGGGGGGAGGGATCAGCCCCAGCATTTT. The chain recombines TRBV10-3 with TRBJ1-5; D possibly corresponds to TRBD1 (5 bases). The V end was cut by 3 bases, the J end by 5 bases, with 11 bases between. Germline loops: CDR1 ENHRY, CDR2 SYGVKD. CDR3 length: 14 residues.